The source of this T cell receptor (beta chain) is a study of blood T cell repertoires in COVID-19. Overall study context: Some COVID-19 samples were acute and others convalescent; all came from the United States, Italy and Spain. Sources were T cells, B-cell-depleted T cells, or PBMCs; the material itself was cDNA or gDNA.

This table comes from immunoSEQ multiplex PCR, and its TCRdb copy is limited to in-frame clones, with some not included. This table holds 55,000 to 90,000 clones, around nine tenths found once. The germline gives CDR1 MDHEN, CDR2 SYDVKM. This CDR3 spans 15 amino acids. V was trimmed by 7 bases and J by 7 bases, leaving 17 bases between them. This chain joins TRBV28 and TRBJ1-6, with D unclear. This receptor was identified in a human donor in a cohort sampled during active COVID-19. Sequencing was carried out using peripheral blood. This chain's CDR3 is CASNEGGDQNSPLHF. The CDR3 DNA is TGTGCCAGCAATGAAGGCGGGGATCAGAATTCACCCCTCCACTTT.